What follows are 21 T cell receptor beta chains derived from one specimen sequenced in a study of control samples from healthy donors and cancer patients. Libraries were prepared by immunoSEQ multiplex PCR; TCRdb keeps only in-frame clonotypes and omits some of them. Altogether more than 100,000 clones are present, just under 90% being singletons, with the ten largest covering under 9%. The sequenced material came from PBMCs. These receptors came from a man aged 50 to 60 with head and neck cancer.

The chain recombines TRBV20-1 with TRBJ2-5; D is possibly TRBD2 (8 bases). Per germline, CDR1 DFQATT and CDR2 SNEGSKA (reference sequence). The CDR3 is 14 residues long. Trimming shortened V by 3 bases and J by 6 bases, and 17 bases separated the two germline ends. The CDR3 DNA follows: TGCAGTGCTAGTAACGGGGGGGGACAGAAGACCCAGTACTTC. Amino acids: CSASNGGGQKTQYF.

The genes are TRBV5-6 and TRBJ1-5; D not certain. This CDR3 is 15 amino acids long. Germline V lookup: CDR1 SGHDT, CDR2 YYEEEE. Between the trimmed V and J ends, which lost 0 bases and 2 bases, there was a span of 9 bases. In DNA, the CDR3 is TGTGCCAGCAGCTTGGGGCCAGGCGGCAATCAGCCCCAGCATTTT. Translation: CASSLGPGGNQPQHF.

The chain carries TRBV18 and TRBJ2-7; no definite D call. Between the trimmed V and J ends, which lost 1 base and 6 bases, there was a span of 16 bases. Germline CDR1 reads KGHSH; CDR2 reads LQKENI. The CDR3 is 15 residues long. The chain's CDR3 is CASSPRSSSPSEQYF. As DNA, the CDR3 is TGTGCCAGCTCACCACGGAGCTCGTCGCCCTCCGAGCAGTACTTC.

The table lists this clone with a few counts. The chain links TRBV5-4 to TRBJ2-5; 7 bases align to TRBD2. There are 15 residues in the CDR3. Trimming cost V 0 bases and J 2 bases; bases outside gene matches: 4. In germline, CDR1 is SGHNT, CDR2 YYREEE (reference sequence). Here the CDR3 DNA reads TGTGCCAGCAGCTTGGGCCTAGCGGAACAAGAGACCCAGTACTTC. Translated, it gives CASSLGLAEQETQYF.

The chain combines TRBV11-2 with TRBJ2-6, with TRBD1 as a possible D gene (6 bases). The CDR3 is made up of 18 amino acids. V gave up 5 bases and J gave up 4 bases, with 21 bases separating them. Per the germline V gene, CDR1 is SGHAT and CDR2 is FQNNGV. CDR3 in DNA: TGTGCCAGCAGCCTACAGGGACCCCTTACTGGGGGGGCCAACGTCCTGACTTTC. Translation: CASSLQGPLTGGANVLTF.

The chain couples TRBV19 to TRBJ1-5; 7 nucleotides line up with TRBD1. CDR1 LNHDA and CDR2 SQIVND come from the germline V gene (reference sequence). CDR3 size: 14 residues. V shed 6 bases and J 7 bases; nucleotides not matched to a gene: 9. This CDR3 is CASRDTGAGQPQHF. CDR3 nucleotides: TGTGCCAGTAGAGATACAGGGGCAGGCCAGCCCCAGCATTTT.

The chain combines TRBV5-4 with TRBJ2-5; D unclear. V lost 4 bases and J 2 bases, leaving 9 bases between the germline ends. Germline V lookup: CDR1 SGHNT, CDR2 YYREEE (reference sequence). This CDR3 is 13 amino acids long. The CDR3 nucleotides are TGTGCCAGCAGCCCGGTTTCTCAAGAGACCCAGTACTTC. The encoded protein is CASSPVSQETQYF.

This sequence joins TRBV29-1 and TRBJ2-1, with D perhaps given as TRBD1 or TRBD2 (6 bases each). V was clipped by 4 bases and J by 4 bases, with 14 bases between them. CDR3 length: 14 amino acids. Germline CDR1 reads SQVTM; CDR2 reads ANQGSEA. The CDR3 coding sequence is TGCAGCGTTGGGGGGGCTCCATTTTACAATGAGCAGTTCTTC. Encoded protein: CSVGGAPFYNEQFF.

This clone was detected a few times. This chain links TRBV6-5 with TRBJ1-5, with TRBD1 identical over 9 bases. CDR1 and CDR2 from the germline V gene are MNHEY and SVGAGI. This CDR3 spans 15 amino acids. V trimming: 6 bases; J trimming: 6 bases; junction bases outside the gene matches: 9. The CDR3 nucleotides are TGTGCCAGCAGCCCATGGGGGACAGGGATTCAGCCCCAGCATTTT. As protein: CASSPWGTGIQPQHF.

The chain is built from TRBV9 and TRBJ1-2; 7 bases are a match to TRBD1. In germline, CDR1 is SGDLS, CDR2 YYNGEE. V gave up 0 bases and J gave up 4 bases; unmatched junction bases: 3. The CDR3 runs 14 residues. Here the CDR3 reads CASSVGAGGYGYTF. In DNA form, the CDR3 reads TGTGCCAGCAGCGTAGGGGCAGGGGGCTATGGCTACACCTTC. Filled out from reference TRBV9 and TRBJ1-2, the complete variable domain reads DSGVTQTPKHLITATGQRVTLRCSPRSGDLSVYWYQQSLDQGLQFLIQYYNGEERAKGNILERFSAQQFPDLHSELNLSSLELGDSALYFCASSVGAGGYGYTFGSGTRLTVV.

This clone has just one count. The chain uses TRBV9 and TRBJ1-4, with TRBD1 matching over 10 bases. The CDR3 runs to 15 residues. V lost 0 bases and J lost 7; bases outside the gene matches: 3. Germline V gives CDR1 SGDLS, CDR2 YYNGEE. The CDR3: CASSVGDRGREKLFF. The CDR3 nucleotides are TGTGCCAGCAGCGTAGGGGACAGGGGACGTGAAAAACTGTTTTTT.

This chain joins TRBV19 and TRBJ1-2; tentatively, D is TRBD1 (6 bases). This CDR3 has 15 residues. V dropped 8 bases and J dropped 4 bases, with 20 bases sitting between them. Looked up from germline, CDR1 is LNHDA and CDR2 is SQIVND (reference sequence). The chain's CDR3 is CASGTPGVRGYGYTF. The CDR3 nucleotides read TGTGCCAGTGGAACCCCAGGGGTTCGTGGCTATGGCTACACCTTC. The variable domain in full, completed from reference TRBV19 and TRBJ1-2, reads DGGITQSPKYLFRKEGQNVTLSCEQNLNHDAMYWYRQDPGQGLRLIYYSQIVNDFQKGDIAEGYSVSREKKESFPLTVTSAQKNPTAFYLCASGTPGVRGYGYTFGSGTRLTVV.

V gene TRBV5-1 combines with J gene TRBJ2-7; the D is unclear. CDR1 and CDR2 from the germline V gene are SGHRS and YFSETQ. The CDR3 runs 14 residues. Trimming pared 4 bases from V and 0 bases from J, leaving 11 bases between. The CDR3 DNA reads as TGCGCCAGCAGCGGTTCTAGAAGCTCCTACGAGCAGTACTTC. This translates into CASSGSRSSYEQYF.

This chain links TRBV7-2 with TRBJ2-3; D is undetermined. V was cut by 5 bases and J by 4 bases, with 7 bases left in between. CDR3 length equals 12 residues. Germline values: CDR1 SGHTA, CDR2 FQGNSA. For the CDR3, the DNA is TGTGCCAGCAGCCCAAATTCAGATACGCAGTATTTT. This translates into CASSPNSDTQYF. The full variable domain, completed using reference TRBV7-2 and TRBJ2-3, is GAGVSQSPSNKVTEKGKDVELRCDPISGHTALYWYRQSLGQGLEFLIYFQGNSAPDKSGLPSDRFSAERTGGSVSTLTIQRTQQEDSAVYLCASSPNSDTQYFGPGTRLTVL.

V and J are TRBV10-2 and TRBJ2-5, with 10 bases fitting TRBD2. The CDR3 length is 14 residues. V lost 4 bases, J lost 10 bases, and 9 bases stayed unmatched. Germline loops: CDR1 WSHSY, CDR2 SAAADI. CDR3 protein: CASSGSGGRWDQYF. CDR3 in DNA: TGCGCCAGCAGTGGTAGCGGGGGGAGGTGGGACCAGTACTTC.

V usage is TRBV5-4 and J usage is TRBJ2-6, with unresolved D. CDR1 is SGHNT and CDR2 is YYREEE in the germline V gene (reference sequence). The V end lost 1 base, the J end lost 0 bases, and 8 bases lay between the germline ends. The CDR3 spans 16 residues. The CDR3: CASSLSAHSGANVLTF. The CDR3 coding sequence is TGTGCCAGCAGCTTGAGTGCGCACTCTGGGGCCAACGTCCTGACTTTC.

The V call is TRBV4-2, the J call TRBJ1-2, with no clear D. Germline loops: CDR1 LGHNA, CDR2 YNFKEQ. V was cut by 0 bases and J by 4 bases, with 9 bases left in between. This CDR3 has 14 amino acids. The CDR3 bases are TGTGCCAGCAGCCAAGAGGAGCATTCCTATGGCTACACCTTC. Encoded protein: CASSQEEHSYGYTF.

This chain joins TRBV5-1 and TRBJ2-3; TRBD2 aligns across 9 bases. Germline V gene sequence: CDR1 SGHRS, CDR2 YFSETQ. The CDR3 contains 15 residues. Trimming at V came to 0 bases and at J to 7 bases, leaving 6 bases not matched to a gene. This chain's CDR3 is CASSLVPSGENTQYF. CDR3 coding DNA: TGCGCCAGCAGCTTGGTCCCTAGCGGGGAGAATACGCAGTATTTT.

A word on this clone: At one of its ends the junction is not consistent with the germline gene, which may arise from a read error. This chain links TRBV7-3 with TRBJ2-2; TRBD2 matches 14 bases. Germline CDR1 is SGHTA and CDR2 is FQGTGA. This CDR3 is built from 16 residues. The CDR3 protein is CASSPRLAGGAGELFF. CDR3 coding DNA: TGCGCCAGCAGCCCGAGACTAGCGGGGGGGGCCGGGGAGCTGTTTTTT.

This clone was detected once. The sample holds other DNA sequences that translate to the same CDR3. The V call is TRBV6-5, the J call TRBJ2-2; D unclear. The CDR3 contains 14 residues. The V end lost 2 bases, the J end lost 7 bases, and 11 bases lay between the germline ends. The germline V gene encodes CDR1 MNHEY and CDR2 SVGAGI. The CDR3 reads CASSYGPGFGELFF. CDR3 coding DNA: TGTGCCAGCAGTTACGGTCCGGGTTTCGGGGAGCTGTTTTTT.

The chain links TRBV5-1 to TRBJ1-6; D is perhaps TRBD1 (5 bases). The V gene's germline CDR1 is SGHRS and CDR2 YFSETQ. The CDR3 is made up of 18 amino acids. The V and J ends lost 0 bases and 5 bases respectively, with 18 bases between them. CDR3 sequence: CASSLEYPGYRNNSPLHF. DNA of the CDR3: TGCGCCAGCAGCTTGGAATACCCAGGGTATAGAAATAATTCACCCCTCCACTTT.